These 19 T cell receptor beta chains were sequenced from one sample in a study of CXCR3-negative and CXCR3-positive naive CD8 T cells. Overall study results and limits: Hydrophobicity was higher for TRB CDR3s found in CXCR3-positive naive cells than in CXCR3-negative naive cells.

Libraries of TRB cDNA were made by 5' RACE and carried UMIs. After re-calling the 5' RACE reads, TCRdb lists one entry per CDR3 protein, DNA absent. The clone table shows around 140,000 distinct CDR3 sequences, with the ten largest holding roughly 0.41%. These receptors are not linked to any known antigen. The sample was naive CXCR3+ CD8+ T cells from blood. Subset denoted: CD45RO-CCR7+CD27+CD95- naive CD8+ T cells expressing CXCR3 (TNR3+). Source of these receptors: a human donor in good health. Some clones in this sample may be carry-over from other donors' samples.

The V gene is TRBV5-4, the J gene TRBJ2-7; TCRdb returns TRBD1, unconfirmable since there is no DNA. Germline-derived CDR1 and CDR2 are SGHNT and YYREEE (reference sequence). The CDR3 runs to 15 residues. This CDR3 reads CASSYPTGIIDEQYF.

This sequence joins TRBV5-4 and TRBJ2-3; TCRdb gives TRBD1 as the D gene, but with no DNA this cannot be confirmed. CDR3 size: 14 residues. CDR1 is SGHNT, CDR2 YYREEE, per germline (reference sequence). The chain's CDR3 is CASSLGGGAVTQYF.

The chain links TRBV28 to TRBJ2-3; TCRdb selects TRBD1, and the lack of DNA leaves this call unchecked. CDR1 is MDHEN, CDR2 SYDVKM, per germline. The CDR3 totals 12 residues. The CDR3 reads CGTGGVTDTQYF.

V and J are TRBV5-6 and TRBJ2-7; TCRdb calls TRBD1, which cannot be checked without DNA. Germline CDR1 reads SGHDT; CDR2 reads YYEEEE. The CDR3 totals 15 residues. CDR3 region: CASSLGQGGSYEQYF. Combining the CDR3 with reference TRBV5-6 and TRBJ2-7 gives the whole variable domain DAGVTQSPTHLIKTRGQQVTLRCSPKSGHDTVSWYQQALGQGPQFIFQYYEEEERQRGNFPDRFSGHQFPNYSSELNVNALLLGDSALYLCASSLGQGGSYEQYFGPGTRLTVT.

This CDR3 is CASSYSPTAPHEQYF. The chain is built from TRBV11-2 and TRBJ2-7; TCRdb's D gene call, TRBD1, goes unchecked for lack of DNA. The CDR3 sequence is 15 residues long. Germline CDR1 SGHAT, CDR2 FQNNGV.

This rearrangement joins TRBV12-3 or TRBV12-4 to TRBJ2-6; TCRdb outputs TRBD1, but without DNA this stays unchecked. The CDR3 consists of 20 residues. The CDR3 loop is CASSASGRTHATSGANVLTF.

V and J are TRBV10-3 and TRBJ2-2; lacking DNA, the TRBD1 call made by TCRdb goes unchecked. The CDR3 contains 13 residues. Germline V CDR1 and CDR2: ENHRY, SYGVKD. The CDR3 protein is CAIGTENTGELFF.

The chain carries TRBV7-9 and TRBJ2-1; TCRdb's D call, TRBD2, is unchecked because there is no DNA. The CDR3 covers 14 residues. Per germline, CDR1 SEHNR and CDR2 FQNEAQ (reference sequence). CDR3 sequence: CASSPMRAYNEQFF.

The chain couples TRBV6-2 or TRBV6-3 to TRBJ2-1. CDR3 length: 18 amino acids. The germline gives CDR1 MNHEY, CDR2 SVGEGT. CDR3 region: CASSYSTAPVIGYNEQFF.

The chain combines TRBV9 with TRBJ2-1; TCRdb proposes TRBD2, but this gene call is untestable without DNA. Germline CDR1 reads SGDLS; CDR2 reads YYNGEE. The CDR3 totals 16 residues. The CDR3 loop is CASSPPGTSSYNEQFF. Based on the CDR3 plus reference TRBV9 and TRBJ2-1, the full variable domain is DSGVTQTPKHLITATGQRVTLRCSPRSGDLSVYWYQQSLDQGLQFLIQYYNGEERAKGNILERFSAQQFPDLHSELNLSSLELGDSALYFCASSPPGTSSYNEQFFGPGTRLTVL.

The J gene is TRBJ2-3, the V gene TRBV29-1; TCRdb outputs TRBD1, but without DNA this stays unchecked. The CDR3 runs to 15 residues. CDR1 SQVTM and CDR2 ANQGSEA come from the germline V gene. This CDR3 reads CSALGDTTSTDTQYF.

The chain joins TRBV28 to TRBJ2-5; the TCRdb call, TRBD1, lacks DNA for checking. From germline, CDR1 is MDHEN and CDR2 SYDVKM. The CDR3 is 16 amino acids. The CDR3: CASSLPPMEIQETQYF.

The chain's CDR3 is CASSSGGETQYF. The gene calls are TRBV6-6 and TRBJ2-5; TCRdb picks TRBD2, but there is no DNA to check that call. Per the germline V gene, CDR1 is MNHNY and CDR2 is SVGAGI (reference sequence). The CDR3 has 12 amino acids.

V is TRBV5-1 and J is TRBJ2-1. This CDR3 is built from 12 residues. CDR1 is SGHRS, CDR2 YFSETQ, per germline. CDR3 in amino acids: CASSSDINEQFF.

The CDR3 protein is CASSPTGTSAYNEQFF. V and J are TRBV9 and TRBJ2-1; TCRdb gives TRBD2 as the D gene, but with no DNA this cannot be confirmed. Germline V gives CDR1 SGDLS, CDR2 YYNGEE. The CDR3 has 16 residues.

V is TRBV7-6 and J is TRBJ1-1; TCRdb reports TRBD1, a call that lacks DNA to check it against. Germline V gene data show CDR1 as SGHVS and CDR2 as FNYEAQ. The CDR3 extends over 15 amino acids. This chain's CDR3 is CASIREGTGNTEAFF. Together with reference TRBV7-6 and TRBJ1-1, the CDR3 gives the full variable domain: GAGVSQSPRYKVTKRGQDVALRCDPISGHVSLYWYRQALGQGPEFLTYFNYEAQQDKSGLPNDRFSAERPEGSISTLTIQRTEQRDSAMYRCASIREGTGNTEAFFGQGTRLTVV.

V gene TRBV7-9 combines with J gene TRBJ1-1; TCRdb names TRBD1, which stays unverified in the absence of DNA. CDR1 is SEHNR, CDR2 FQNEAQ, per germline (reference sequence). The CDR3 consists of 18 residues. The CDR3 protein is CASSPPPGQGALNTEAFF.

CDR3 sequence: CASSEQRQGLSLQGDTQYF. This rearrangement joins TRBV2 to TRBJ2-3; TCRdb picks TRBD1, but there is no DNA to check that call. The CDR3 extends over 19 amino acids. Germline V gives CDR1 SNHLY, CDR2 FYNNEI.

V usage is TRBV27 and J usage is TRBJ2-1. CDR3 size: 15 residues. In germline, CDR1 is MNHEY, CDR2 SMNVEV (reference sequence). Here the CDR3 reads CASSSRGGPYNEQFF.